This TCR beta chain was recorded in a study of T cells after posttransplantation cyclophosphamide. Assay: immunoSEQ multiplex PCR; the TCRdb copy retains only in-frame clones and omits some. The sample lists several thousand clones, roughly four fifths occurring once. Trimming stripped 3 bases from V and 5 bases from J, with 9 bases between. CDR1 is SEHNR and CDR2 is FQNEAQ in the germline V gene (reference sequence). CDR3 size: 13 residues. Busulfan-fludarabine conditioning, marrow transplant, and cyclophosphamide on days +3 and +4 were administered. The input for sequencing was PBMCs, taken approximately 1,500 days after allogeneic stem cell transplant with posttransplant cyclophosphamide. The sequence was collected from a young adult male patient who received an allogeneic stem cell transplant from a related donor, was CMV-positive, and had acute GVHD only. The graft donor may account for some of the T cells. This rearrangement joins TRBV7-9 to TRBJ2-3, with D possibly being TRBD1 (6 bases). The CDR3 loop reads CASSLTGEDTQYF. The CDR3 nucleotides read TGTGCCAGCAGCTTGACAGGTGAAGATACGCAGTATTTT.